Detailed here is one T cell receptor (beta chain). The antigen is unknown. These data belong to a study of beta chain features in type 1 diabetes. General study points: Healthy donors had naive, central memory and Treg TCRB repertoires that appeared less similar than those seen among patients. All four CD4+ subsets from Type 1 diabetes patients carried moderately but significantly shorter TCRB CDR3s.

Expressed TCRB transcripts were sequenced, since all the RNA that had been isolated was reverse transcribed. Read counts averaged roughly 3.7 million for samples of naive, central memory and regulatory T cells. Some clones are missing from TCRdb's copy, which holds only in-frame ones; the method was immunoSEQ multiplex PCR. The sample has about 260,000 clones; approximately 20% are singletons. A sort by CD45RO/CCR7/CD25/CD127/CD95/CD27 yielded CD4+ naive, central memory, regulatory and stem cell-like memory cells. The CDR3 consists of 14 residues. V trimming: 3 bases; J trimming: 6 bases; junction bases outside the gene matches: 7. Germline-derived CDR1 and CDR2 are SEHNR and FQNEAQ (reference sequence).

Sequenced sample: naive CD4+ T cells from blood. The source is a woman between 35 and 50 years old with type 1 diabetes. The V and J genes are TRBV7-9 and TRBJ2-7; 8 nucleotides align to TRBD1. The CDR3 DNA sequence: TGTGCCAGCAGCTTCGACAGGGGAGTCGGCGAGCAGTACTTC. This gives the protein CASSFDRGVGEQYF.